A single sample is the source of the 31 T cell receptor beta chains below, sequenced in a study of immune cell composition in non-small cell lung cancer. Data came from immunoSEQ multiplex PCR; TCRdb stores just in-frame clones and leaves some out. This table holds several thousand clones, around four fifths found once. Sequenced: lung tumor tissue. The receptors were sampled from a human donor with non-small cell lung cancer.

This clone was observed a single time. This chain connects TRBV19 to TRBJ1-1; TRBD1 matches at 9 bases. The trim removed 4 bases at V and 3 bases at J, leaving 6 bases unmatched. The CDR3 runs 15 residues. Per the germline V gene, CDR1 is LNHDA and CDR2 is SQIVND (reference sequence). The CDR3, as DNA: TGTGCCAGTAGTAGTCAACAGGGGGCGGACACTGAAGCTTTCTTT. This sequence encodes CASSSQQGADTEAFF. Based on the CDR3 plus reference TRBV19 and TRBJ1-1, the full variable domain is DGGITQSPKYLFRKEGQNVTLSCEQNLNHDAMYWYRQDPGQGLRLIYYSQIVNDFQKGDIAEGYSVSREKKESFPLTVTSAQKNPTAFYLCASSSQQGADTEAFFGQGTRLTVV.

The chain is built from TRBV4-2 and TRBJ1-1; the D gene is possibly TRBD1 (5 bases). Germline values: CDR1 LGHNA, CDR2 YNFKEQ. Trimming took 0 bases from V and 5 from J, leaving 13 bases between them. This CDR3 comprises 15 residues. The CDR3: CASSQDMGGLTEAFF. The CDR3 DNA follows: TGTGCCAGCAGCCAAGATATGGGGGGGTTGACTGAAGCTTTCTTT.

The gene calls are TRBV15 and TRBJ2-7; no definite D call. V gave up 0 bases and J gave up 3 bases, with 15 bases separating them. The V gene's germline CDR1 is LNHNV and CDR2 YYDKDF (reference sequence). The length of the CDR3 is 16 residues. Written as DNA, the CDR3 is TGTGCCACCAGCAGAGATTTCCCCCCAGGCGTCTACGAGCAGTACTTC. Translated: CATSRDFPPGVYEQYF.

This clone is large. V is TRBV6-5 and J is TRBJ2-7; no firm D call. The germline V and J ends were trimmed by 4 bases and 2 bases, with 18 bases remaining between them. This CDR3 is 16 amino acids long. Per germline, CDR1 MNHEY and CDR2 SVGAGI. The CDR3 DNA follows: TGTGCCAGCAGTTTGGATACCCTCCCTGGTCCCTACGAGCAGTACTTC. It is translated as CASSLDTLPGPYEQYF.

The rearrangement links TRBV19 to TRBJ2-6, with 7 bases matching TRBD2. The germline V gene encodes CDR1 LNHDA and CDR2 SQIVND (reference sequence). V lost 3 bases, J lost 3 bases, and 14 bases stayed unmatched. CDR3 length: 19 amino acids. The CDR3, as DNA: TGTGCCAGTAGTATGGGGCGGGGGATCCGAAGAGGTGGGGCCAACGTCCTGACTTTC. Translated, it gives CASSMGRGIRRGGANVLTF. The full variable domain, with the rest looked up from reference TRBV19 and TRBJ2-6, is DGGITQSPKYLFRKEGQNVTLSCEQNLNHDAMYWYRQDPGQGLRLIYYSQIVNDFQKGDIAEGYSVSREKKESFPLTVTSAQKNPTAFYLCASSMGRGIRRGGANVLTFGAGSRLTVL.

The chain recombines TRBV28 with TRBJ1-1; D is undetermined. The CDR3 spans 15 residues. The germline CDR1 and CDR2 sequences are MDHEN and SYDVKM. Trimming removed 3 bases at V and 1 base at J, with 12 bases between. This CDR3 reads CASSLDGVWNTEAFF. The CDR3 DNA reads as TGTGCCAGCAGTTTGGATGGGGTTTGGAACACTGAAGCTTTCTTT.

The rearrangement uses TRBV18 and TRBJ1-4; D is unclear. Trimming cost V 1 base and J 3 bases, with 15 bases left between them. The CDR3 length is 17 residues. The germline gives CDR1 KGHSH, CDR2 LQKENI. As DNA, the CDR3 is TGTGCCAGCTCACCACTCTGGACTTCCGGGGCTAATGAAAAACTGTTTTTT. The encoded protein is CASSPLWTSGANEKLFF.

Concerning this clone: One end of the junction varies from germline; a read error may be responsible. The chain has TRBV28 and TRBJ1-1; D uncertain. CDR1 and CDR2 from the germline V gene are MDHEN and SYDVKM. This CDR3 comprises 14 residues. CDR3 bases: TGTGCCAGCAGTGTATGGGGATTGAACACTGAAGCTTTCTTT. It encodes CASSVWGLNTEAFF.

The CDR3 DNA reads TGCGCCAGCAGCTTGGCCGGAGGGACAGGGGTCGGCGAGCAGTACTTC. Residues: CASSLAGGTGVGEQYF. This chain uses TRBV5-1 with TRBJ2-7; 10 nucleotides agree with TRBD1. Per the germline V gene, CDR1 is SGHRS and CDR2 is YFSETQ. There are 16 residues in the CDR3. The junction had 9 bases not matched to a gene; V was cut back by 0 bases and J by 6 bases.

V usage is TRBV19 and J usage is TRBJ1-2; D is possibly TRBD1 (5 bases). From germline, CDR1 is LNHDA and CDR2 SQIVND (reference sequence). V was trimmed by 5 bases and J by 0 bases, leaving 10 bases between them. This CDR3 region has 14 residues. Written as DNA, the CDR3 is TGTGCCAGTAGTCCACAGACAGCTAACTATGGCTACACCTTC. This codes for CASSPQTANYGYTF.

CDR3 bases: TGTGCCAGCAGTGAGGTAACAGGCAGAGACGAAGCTTTCTTT. Its protein product is CASSEVTGRDEAFF. The V gene is TRBV2, the J gene TRBJ1-1, with D possibly matching TRBD1 (5 bases). Germline CDR1 and CDR2: SNHLY and FYNNEI. With 3 bases removed from V and 8 bases from J, the gap between germline ends came to 16 bases. The CDR3 is made up of 14 amino acids. Combining the CDR3 with reference TRBV2 and TRBJ1-1 gives the whole variable domain EPEVTQTPSHQVTQMGQEVILRCVPISNHLYFYWYRQILGQKVEFLVSFYNNEISEKSEIFDDQFSVERPDGSNFTLKIRSTKLEDSAMYFCASSEVTGRDEAFFGQGTRLTVV.

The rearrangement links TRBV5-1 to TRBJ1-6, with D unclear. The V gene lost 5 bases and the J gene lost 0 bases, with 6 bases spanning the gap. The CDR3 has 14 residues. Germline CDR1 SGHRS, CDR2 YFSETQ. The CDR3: CASRESSYNSPLHF. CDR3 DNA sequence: TGCGCCAGCAGGGAGAGCTCCTATAATTCACCCCTCCACTTT.

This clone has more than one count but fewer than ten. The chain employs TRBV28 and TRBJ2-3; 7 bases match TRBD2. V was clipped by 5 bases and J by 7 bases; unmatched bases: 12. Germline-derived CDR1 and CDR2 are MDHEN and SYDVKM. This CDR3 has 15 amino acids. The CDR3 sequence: CASSGGDPLSNTQYF. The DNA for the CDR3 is TGTGCCAGCAGTGGGGGGGACCCACTTTCGAATACGCAGTATTTT.

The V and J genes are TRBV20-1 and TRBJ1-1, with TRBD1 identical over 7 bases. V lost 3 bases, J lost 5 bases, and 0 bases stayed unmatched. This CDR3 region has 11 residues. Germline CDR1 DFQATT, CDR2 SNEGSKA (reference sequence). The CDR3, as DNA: TGCAGTGCTAGGACAGGGACTGAAGCTTTCTTT. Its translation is CSARTGTEAFF.

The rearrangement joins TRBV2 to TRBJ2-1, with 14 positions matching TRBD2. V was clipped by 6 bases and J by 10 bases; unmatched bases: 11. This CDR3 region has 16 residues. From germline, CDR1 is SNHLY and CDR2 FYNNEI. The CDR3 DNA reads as TGTGCCAGCAGGGCCCCGGGACTAGCGGGAGTAGGAGAGCAGTTCTTC. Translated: CASRAPGLAGVGEQFF.

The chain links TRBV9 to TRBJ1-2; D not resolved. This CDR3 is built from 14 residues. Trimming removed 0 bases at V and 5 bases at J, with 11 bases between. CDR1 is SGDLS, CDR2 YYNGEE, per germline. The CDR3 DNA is TGTGCCAGCAGCGTAGATAACCGCGGGTATGGCTACACCTTC. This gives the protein CASSVDNRGYGYTF.

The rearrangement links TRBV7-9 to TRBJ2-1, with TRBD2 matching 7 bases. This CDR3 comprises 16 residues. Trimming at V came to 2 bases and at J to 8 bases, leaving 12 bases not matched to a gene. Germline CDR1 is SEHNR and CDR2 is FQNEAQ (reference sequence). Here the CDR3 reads CASSLYGGETGDEQFF. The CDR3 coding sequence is TGTGCCAGCAGCTTATATGGGGGGGAAACCGGGGATGAGCAGTTCTTC.

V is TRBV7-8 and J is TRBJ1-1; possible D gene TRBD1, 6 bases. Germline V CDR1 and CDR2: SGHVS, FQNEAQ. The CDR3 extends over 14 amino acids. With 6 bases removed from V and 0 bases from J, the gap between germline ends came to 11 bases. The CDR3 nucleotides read TGTGCCAGCAGAATAGGGGGGATGAACACTGAAGCTTTCTTT. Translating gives CASRIGGMNTEAFF. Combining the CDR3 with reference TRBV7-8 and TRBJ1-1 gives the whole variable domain GAGVSQSPRYKVAKRGQDVALRCDPISGHVSLFWYQQALGQGPEFLTYFQNEAQLDKSGLPSDRFFAERPEGSVSTLKIQRTQQEDSAVYLCASRIGGMNTEAFFGQGTRLTVV.

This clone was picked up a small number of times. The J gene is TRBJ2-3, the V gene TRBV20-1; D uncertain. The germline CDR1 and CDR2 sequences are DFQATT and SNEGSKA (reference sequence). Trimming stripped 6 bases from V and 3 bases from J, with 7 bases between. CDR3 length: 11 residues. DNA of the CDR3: TGCAGTGCAATTAGGACAGATACGCAGTATTTT. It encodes CSAIRTDTQYF.

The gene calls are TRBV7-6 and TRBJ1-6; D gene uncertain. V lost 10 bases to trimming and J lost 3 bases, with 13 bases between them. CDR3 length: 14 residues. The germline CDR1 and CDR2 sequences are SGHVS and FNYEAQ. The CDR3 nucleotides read TGTGCCACCGGTGGACCGTACTATAATTCACCCCTCCACTTT. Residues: CATGGPYYNSPLHF.

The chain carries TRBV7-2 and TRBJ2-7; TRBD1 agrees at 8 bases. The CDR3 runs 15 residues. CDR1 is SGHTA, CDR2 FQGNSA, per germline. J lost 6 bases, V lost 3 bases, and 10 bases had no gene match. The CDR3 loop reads CASSLRADRGGEQYF. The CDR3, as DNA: TGTGCCAGCAGCTTGAGGGCCGACAGGGGTGGCGAGCAGTACTTC. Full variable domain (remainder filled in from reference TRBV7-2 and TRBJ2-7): GAGVSQSPSNKVTEKGKDVELRCDPISGHTALYWYRQSLGQGLEFLIYFQGNSAPDKSGLPSDRFSAERTGGSVSTLTIQRTQQEDSAVYLCASSLRADRGGEQYFGPGTRLTVT.

Here the CDR3 DNA reads TGTGCCAGCAGACCTGGGACCAGCCCCTACAATGAGCAGTTCTTC. Translating gives CASRPGTSPYNEQFF. The chain couples TRBV25-1 to TRBJ2-1; tentatively, D is TRBD1 or TRBD2 (5 bases each). The CDR3 totals 15 residues. Germline loops: CDR1 MGHDK, CDR2 SYGVNS. V was clipped by 6 bases and J by 2 bases, with 14 bases between them. The full variable domain, rest sourced from reference TRBV25-1 and TRBJ2-1, is EADIYQTPRYLVIGTGKKITLECSQTMGHDKMYWYQQDPGMELHLIHYSYGVNSTEKGDLSSESTVSRIRTEHFPLTLESARPSHTSQYLCASRPGTSPYNEQFFGPGTRLTVL.

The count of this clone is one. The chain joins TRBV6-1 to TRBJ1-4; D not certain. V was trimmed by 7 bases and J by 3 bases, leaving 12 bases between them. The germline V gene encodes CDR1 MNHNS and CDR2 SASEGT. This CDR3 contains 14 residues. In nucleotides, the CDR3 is TGTGCCAGCAAAGAGGGAACGGCTAATGAAAAACTGTTTTTT. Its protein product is CASKEGTANEKLFF.

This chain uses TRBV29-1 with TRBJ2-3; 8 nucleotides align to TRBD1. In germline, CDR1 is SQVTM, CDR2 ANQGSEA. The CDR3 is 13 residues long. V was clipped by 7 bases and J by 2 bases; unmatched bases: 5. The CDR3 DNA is TGCAGCGGACAGGGGCTTGACACAGATACGCAGTATTTT. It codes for CSGQGLDTDTQYF.

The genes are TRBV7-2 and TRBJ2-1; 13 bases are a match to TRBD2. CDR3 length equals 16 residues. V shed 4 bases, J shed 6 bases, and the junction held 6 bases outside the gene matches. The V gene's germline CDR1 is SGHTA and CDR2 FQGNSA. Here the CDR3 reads CASSSSTSGGANEQFF. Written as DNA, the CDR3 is TGTGCCAGCAGCTCCTCAACTAGCGGGGGGGCCAATGAGCAGTTCTTC.

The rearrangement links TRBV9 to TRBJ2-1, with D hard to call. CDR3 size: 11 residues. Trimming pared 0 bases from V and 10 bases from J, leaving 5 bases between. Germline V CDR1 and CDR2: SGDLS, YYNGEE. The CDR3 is CASSVEDEQFF. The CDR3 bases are TGTGCCAGCAGCGTAGAGGACGAGCAGTTCTTC.

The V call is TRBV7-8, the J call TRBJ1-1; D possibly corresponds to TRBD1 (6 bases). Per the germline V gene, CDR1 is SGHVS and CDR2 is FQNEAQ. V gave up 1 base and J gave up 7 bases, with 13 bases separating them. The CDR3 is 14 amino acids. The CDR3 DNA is TGTGCCAGCAGCTTAGGGAGGGGGACGGTTGAAGCTTTCTTT. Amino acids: CASSLGRGTVEAFF.

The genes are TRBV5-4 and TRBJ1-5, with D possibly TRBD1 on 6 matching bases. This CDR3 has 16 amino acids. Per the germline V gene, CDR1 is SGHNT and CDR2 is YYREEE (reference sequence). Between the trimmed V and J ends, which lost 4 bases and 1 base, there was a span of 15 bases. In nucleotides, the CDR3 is TGTGCCAGCAGCCTGACGACGGGGGCGAGCAATCAGCCCCAGCATTTT. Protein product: CASSLTTGASNQPQHF.

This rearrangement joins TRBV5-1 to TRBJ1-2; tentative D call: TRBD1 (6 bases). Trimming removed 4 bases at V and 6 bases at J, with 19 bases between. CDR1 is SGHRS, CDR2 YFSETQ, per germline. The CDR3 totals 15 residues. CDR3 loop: CASSTTYRERDGYTF. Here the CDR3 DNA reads TGCGCCAGCAGCACTACTTACAGGGAACGCGATGGCTACACCTTC.

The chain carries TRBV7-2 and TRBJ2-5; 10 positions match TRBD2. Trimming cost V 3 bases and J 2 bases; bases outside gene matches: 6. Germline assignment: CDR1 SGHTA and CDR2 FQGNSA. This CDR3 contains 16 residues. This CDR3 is CASSFQAGGGQETQYF. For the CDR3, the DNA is TGTGCCAGCAGCTTCCAAGCGGGGGGGGGTCAAGAGACCCAGTACTTC.

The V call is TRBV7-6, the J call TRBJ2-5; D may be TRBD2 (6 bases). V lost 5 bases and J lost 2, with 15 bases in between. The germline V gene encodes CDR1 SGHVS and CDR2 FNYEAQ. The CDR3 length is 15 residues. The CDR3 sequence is CASSPTGLVQETQYF. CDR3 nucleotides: TGTGCCAGCAGCCCAACGGGACTTGTGCAAGAGACCCAGTACTTC.